This T cell receptor beta chain was captured in a study of shared clonotypes between healthy human individuals. Study context: The donors, a couple of women and three men, were aged 18 to 49.

This clone was observed a single time. This CDR3 is built from 16 residues. Germline V gene lookup returns CDR1 LNHDA and CDR2 SQIVND (reference sequence). Trimming took off 7 bases at V and 0 bases at J, with 16 bases between the two ends. Each subset's genomic DNA was split evenly across several immunoSEQ plates. The assay was immunoSEQ multiplex PCR, and TCRdb's table has in-frame clones only and misses some. In the table there are 1.5 million to 1.9 million clones, 95% to 99% of which are singletons. This chain connects TRBV19 to TRBJ1-3; a weak D match, TRBD1 (5 bases). The sequenced sample consisted of naive CD4+ T cells sorted from blood. Described subset: CD45RA+ positively selected. The receptor comes from a man in his thirties or forties in good health. CDR3 residues: CASKDQGTFSGNTIYF. The CDR3 DNA reads TGTGCCAGTAAGGACCAGGGAACCTTCTCTGGAAACACCATATATTTT.